This T cell receptor (beta chain) was captured in a study of patients and donors after allogeneic stem cell transplantation. CDR1 and CDR2 from the germline V gene are MNHEY and SVGEGT. There are 15 residues in the CDR3. The J segment lost 4 bases and the V segment lost 7 bases, leaving 13 bases of the junction unmatched. This clonotype was seen more than once but under ten times. TCRdb redid the calling of the RT-PCR reads with MiXCR, one entry per CDR3 protein. The sample lists roughly 880,000 distinct CDR3 sequences, roughly 18% occurring once. The specimen was blood, either unsorted or a sorted T cell fraction (not recorded which). The sequence derives from a human donor who was either an allogeneic HSCT recipient or a stem cell or donor lymphocyte infusion donor (not recorded which). It is not recorded whose cells these are; they may come from a transplant donor. This chain links TRBV6-2 or TRBV6-3 with TRBJ2-7; TRBD1 aligns across 7 bases. CDR3 region: CASNSDRFNPYEQYF. CDR3 bases: TGTGCCAGCAACTCGGACAGGTTCAACCCATACGAGCAGTACTTC.